This TCR beta chain stems from a study of long-term antiretroviral therapy in people with HIV. The CDR3 is made up of 12 amino acids. Trimming left V 6 bases short and J 9 bases short, with 11 bases between. CDR1 is LNHDA and CDR2 is SQIVND in the germline V gene (reference sequence). Study observations and caveats: Upon ART, diversity increased but remained lower than transplant donor controls.

On this clone itself: Its antigen is unknown.

Researchers ran immunoSEQ v3.0 at survey level. Measured with immunoSEQ multiplex PCR; TCRdb has only the in-frame clones, and not every one. The sample has 30,000 or so clones; under 85% are singletons. The chain couples TRBV19 to TRBJ2-2; a possible D gene is TRBD2 (5 bases). This clonotype was obtained from a man aged 40-50 years with HIV. This specimen was unsorted PBMCs, taken 3 years after starting antiretroviral therapy. CDR3 DNA: TGTGCCAGTAGCCGGGATAGATGGGAGCTGTTTTTT. As protein: CASSRDRWELFF.